This TCR beta chain was profiled in a study of control samples from healthy donors and cancer patients. V was pared by 4 bases and J by 4 bases, with 10 bases of the junction left unmatched. This CDR3 spans 15 amino acids. Germline-derived CDR1 and CDR2 are GTSNPN and SVGIG (reference sequence). Sequencing was performed with immunoSEQ multiplex PCR; in TCRdb, only in-frame clones are kept and a portion is missing. The table has roughly 92,000 clones, less than 90% seen once. Sequenced material: blood. The rearrangement links TRBV30 to TRBJ2-5; 9 bases align to TRBD2. The source of this sequence is an older woman in good health. CDR3 protein: CAWNEAGGPGETQYF. The CDR3 nucleotides are TGTGCCTGGAACGAGGCGGGAGGGCCGGGAGAGACCCAGTACTTC.